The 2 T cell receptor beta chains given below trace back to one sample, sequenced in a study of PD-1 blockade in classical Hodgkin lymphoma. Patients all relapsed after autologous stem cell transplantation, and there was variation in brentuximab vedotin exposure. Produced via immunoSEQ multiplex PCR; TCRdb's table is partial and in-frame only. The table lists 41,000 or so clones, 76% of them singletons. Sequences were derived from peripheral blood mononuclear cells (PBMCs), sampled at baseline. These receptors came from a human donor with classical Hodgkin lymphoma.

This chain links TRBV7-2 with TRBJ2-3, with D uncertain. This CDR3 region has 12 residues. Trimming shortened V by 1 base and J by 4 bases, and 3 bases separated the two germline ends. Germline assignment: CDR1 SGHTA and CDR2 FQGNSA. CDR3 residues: CASSLDADTQYF. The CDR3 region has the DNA TGTGCCAGCAGCTTAGACGCAGATACGCAGTATTTT.

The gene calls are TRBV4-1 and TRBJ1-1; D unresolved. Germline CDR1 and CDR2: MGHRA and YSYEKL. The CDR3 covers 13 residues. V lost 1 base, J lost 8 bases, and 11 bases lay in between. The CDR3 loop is CASSQGNGQEAFF. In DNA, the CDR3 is TGCGCCAGCAGCCAAGGTAACGGCCAAGAAGCTTTCTTT.